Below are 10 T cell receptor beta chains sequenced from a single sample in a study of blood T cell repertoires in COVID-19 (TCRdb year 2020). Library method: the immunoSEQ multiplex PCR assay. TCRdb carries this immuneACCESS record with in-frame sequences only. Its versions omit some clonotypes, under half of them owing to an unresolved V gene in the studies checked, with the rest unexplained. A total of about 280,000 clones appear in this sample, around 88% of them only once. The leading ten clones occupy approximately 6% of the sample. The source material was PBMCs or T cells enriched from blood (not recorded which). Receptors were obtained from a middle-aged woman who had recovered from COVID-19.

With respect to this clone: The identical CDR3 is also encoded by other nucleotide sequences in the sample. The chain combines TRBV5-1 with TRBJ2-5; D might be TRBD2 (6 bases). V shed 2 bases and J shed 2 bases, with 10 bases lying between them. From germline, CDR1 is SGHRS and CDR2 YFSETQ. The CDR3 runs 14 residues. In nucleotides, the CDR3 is TGCGCCAGCAGCTTCACTGGGGGGCAAGAGACCCAGTACTTC. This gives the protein CASSFTGGQETQYF.

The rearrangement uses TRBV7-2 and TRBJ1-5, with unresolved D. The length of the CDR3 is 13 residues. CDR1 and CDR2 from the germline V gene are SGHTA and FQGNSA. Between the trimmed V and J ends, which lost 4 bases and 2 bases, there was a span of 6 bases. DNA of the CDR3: TGTGCCAGCAGCTCACTACGCAATCAGCCCCAGCATTTT. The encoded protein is CASSSLRNQPQHF. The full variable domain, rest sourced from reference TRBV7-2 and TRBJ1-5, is GAGVSQSPSNKVTEKGKDVELRCDPISGHTALYWYRQSLGQGLEFLIYFQGNSAPDKSGLPSDRFSAERTGGSVSTLTIQRTQQEDSAVYLCASSSLRNQPQHFGDGTRLSIL.

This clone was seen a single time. The CDR3 coding sequence is TGTGCCAGCAGTTTAAAAGGGACAGGGGCCTACGAGCAGTACTTC. Encoded protein: CASSLKGTGAYEQYF. The chain has TRBV27 and TRBJ2-7; 10 bases match TRBD1. The CDR3 spans 15 residues. The germline CDR1 and CDR2 sequences are MNHEY and SMNVEV (reference sequence). V dropped 2 bases and J dropped 2; count of bases not matched to a gene: 3.

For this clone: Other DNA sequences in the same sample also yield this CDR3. CDR3 protein: CASSRQGYEQYF. The CDR3 nucleotides read TGTGCCAGCAGCCGCCAGGGTTACGAGCAGTACTTC. This sequence joins TRBV28 and TRBJ2-7; tentative D call: TRBD1 (5 bases). The V and J ends lost 6 bases and 4 bases respectively, with 10 bases between them. CDR1 and CDR2 from the germline V gene are MDHEN and SYDVKM. The length of the CDR3 is 12 residues. Based on the CDR3 plus reference TRBV28 and TRBJ2-7, the full variable domain is DVKVTQSSRYLVKRTGEKVFLECVQDMDHENMFWYRQDPGLGLRLIYFSYDVKMKEKGDIPEGYSVSREKKERFSLILESASTNQTSMYLCASSRQGYEQYFGPGTRLTVT.

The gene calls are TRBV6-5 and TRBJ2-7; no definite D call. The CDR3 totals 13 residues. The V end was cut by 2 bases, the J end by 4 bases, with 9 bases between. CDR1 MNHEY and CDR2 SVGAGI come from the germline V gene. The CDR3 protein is CASSYAPGYEQYF. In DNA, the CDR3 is TGTGCCAGCAGTTACGCACCGGGTTACGAGCAGTACTTC.

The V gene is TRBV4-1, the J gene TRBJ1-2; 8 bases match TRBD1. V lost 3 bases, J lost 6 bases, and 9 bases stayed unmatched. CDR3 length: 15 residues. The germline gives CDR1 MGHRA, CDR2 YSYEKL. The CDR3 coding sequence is TGCGCCAGCAGCCAGAGACCCGGACAGGGACATGGCTACACCTTC. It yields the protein CASSQRPGQGHGYTF.

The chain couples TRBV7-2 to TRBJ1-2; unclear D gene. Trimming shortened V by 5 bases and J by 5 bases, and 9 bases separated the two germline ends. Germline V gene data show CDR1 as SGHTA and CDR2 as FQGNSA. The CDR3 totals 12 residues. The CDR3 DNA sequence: TGTGCCAGCAGCCAGGAGGGTTATGGCTACACCTTC. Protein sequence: CASSQEGYGYTF.

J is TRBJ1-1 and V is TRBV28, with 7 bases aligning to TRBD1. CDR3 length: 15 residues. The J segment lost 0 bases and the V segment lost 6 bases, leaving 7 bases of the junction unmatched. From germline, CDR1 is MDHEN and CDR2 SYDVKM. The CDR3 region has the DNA TGTGCCAGCAGCCCAGGGGGGCTGATGAACACTGAAGCTTTCTTT. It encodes CASSPGGLMNTEAFF.

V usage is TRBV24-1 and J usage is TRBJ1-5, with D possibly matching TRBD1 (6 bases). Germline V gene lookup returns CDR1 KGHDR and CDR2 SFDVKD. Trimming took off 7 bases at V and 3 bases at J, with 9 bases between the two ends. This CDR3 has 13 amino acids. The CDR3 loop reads CATRGGANQPQHF. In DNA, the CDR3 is TGTGCCACCAGGGGGGGGGCCAATCAGCCCCAGCATTTT.

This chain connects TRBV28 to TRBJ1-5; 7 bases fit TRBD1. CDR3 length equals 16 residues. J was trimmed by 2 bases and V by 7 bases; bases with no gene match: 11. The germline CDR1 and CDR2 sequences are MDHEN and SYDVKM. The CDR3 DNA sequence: TGTGCCAGCACCCCCTCAGGGGGTTCAGGCAATCAGCCCCAGCATTTT. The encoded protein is CASTPSGGSGNQPQHF. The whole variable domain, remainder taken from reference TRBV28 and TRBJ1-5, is DVKVTQSSRYLVKRTGEKVFLECVQDMDHENMFWYRQDPGLGLRLIYFSYDVKMKEKGDIPEGYSVSREKKERFSLILESASTNQTSMYLCASTPSGGSGNQPQHFGDGTRLSIL.